Listed here are 7 T cell receptor beta chains from one sample, sequenced in a study of blood T cell repertoires in COVID-19. Clones were sequenced by immunoSEQ multiplex PCR, and TCRdb holds only the in-frame ones, with some missing. The sample lists around 200,000 clones, roughly nine tenths occurring once. The sequenced sample was peripheral blood. The receptors shown here come from a man aged 65 to 79 with active or convalescent COVID-19.

The chain combines TRBV28 with TRBJ2-7; 10 bases line up with TRBD1. Per germline, CDR1 MDHEN and CDR2 SYDVKM. Unmatched junction bases numbered 11, after V lost 5 bases and J lost 4 bases. The CDR3 runs to 16 residues. The DNA for the CDR3 is TGTGCCAGCAGTCACCGGGACAGGGGAAGCTTATACGAGCAGTACTTC. Its translation is CASSHRDRGSLYEQYF.

The chain is built from TRBV18 and TRBJ2-3; 9 bases line up with TRBD1. V shed 0 bases, J shed 4 bases, and the junction held 2 bases outside the gene matches. CDR1 KGHSH and CDR2 LQKENI come from the germline V gene. The CDR3 extends over 15 amino acids. The CDR3 region is CASSPPGTGPDTQYF. CDR3 DNA: TGTGCCAGCTCACCACCAGGGACAGGGCCAGATACGCAGTATTTT.

The chain couples TRBV3-1 (or the pseudogene TRBV3-2) to TRBJ1-1, with a possible D match to TRBD1 (6 bases). The CDR3 contains 15 residues. CDR1 and CDR2 from the germline V gene are LGHDT and YNNKEL (reference sequence). The ends were cut back, 1 base at V and 1 base at J, with 10 bases in the middle. Here the CDR3 DNA reads TGTGCCAGCAGCCAAGGAACCAGGGGGAACACTGAAGCTTTCTTT. As protein: CASSQGTRGNTEAFF.

The chain uses TRBV3-1 (or the pseudogene TRBV3-2) and TRBJ2-1; TRBD2 matches at 8 bases. The CDR3 loop spans 16 amino acids. With V trimmed by 1 base and J by 2 bases, 4 bases remained unmatched. Per the germline V gene, CDR1 is LGHDT and CDR2 is YNNKEL (reference sequence). DNA of the CDR3: TGTGCCAGCAGCCAAGGGAGCGGGAGCCCCTACAATGAGCAGTTCTTC. It translates to CASSQGSGSPYNEQFF.

The CDR3 region is CASTPMSYLNTDTQYF. The CDR3 coding sequence is TGTGCCAGCACTCCGATGAGCTACTTGAACACAGATACGCAGTATTTT. The chain employs TRBV5-6 and TRBJ2-3; D is undetermined. The CDR3 length is 16 residues. Trimming removed 6 bases from V and 2 bases from J, with 19 bases in between. Germline V gene lookup returns CDR1 SGHDT and CDR2 YYEEEE.

This chain uses TRBV7-2 with TRBJ1-3; possible D gene TRBD1, 5 bases. The CDR3 contains 14 residues. V gave up 5 bases and J gave up 9 bases, with 17 bases separating them. Germline V lookup: CDR1 SGHTA, CDR2 FQGNSA. The CDR3: CASSRADWGGTIYF. In nucleotides, the CDR3 is TGTGCCAGCAGCAGAGCTGATTGGGGGGGCACCATATATTTT.

The rearrangement uses TRBV6-2 or TRBV6-3 and TRBJ2-1; TRBD2 aligns across 9 bases. V trimming: 5 bases; J trimming: 4 bases; junction bases outside the gene matches: 6. CDR1 and CDR2 from the germline V gene are MNHEY and SVGEGT. CDR3 length equals 15 residues. CDR3 coding DNA: TGTGCCAGCAGTCTAGCGGGAACGAGGTACAATGAGCAGTTCTTC. Encoded protein: CASSLAGTRYNEQFF.